These T cell receptor beta chains were read from a single sample in a study of T cell changes during pregnancy in multiple sclerosis. Only in-frame clones appear in the TCRdb table, and some are missing; sequencing was by immunoSEQ multiplex PCR. There are 70,000 to 95,000 clones in the sample; roughly 93% occur only once, and around 4.1% lies in the top ten. Sequencing was performed on peripheral blood, taken in the first trimester of pregnancy. The origin of the receptors is a female donor with multiple sclerosis, enrolled in a pregnancy study. CDR3s include the opening cysteine and the closing phenylalanine or tryptophan. The D gene is left open where the match is weak. Rows give clone size only sometimes, using once, few, many, or a class for an expanded clone.

TRBV5-4,TRBD2,TRBJ2-3,NA,TGTGCCAGCAGCATAACTAGCGGGGGGGCCGGCACAGATACGCAGTATTTT,CASSITSGGAGTDTQYF
TRBV27,TRBD2,TRBJ2-3,once,TGTGCCAGCAGTGGGGGACTAGTAGCCGATACGCAGTATTTT,CASSGGLVADTQYF
TRBV6-1,NA,TRBJ1-4,NA,TGTGCCAGCAGGCTCGGGGGGAGTAATGAAAAACTGTTTTTT,CASRLGGSNEKLFF
TRBV13,TRBD2,TRBJ2-2,NA,TGTGCCAGCAGCCAAGGACTAGCGGGGGGGACCGGGGAGCTGTTTTTT,CASSQGLAGGTGELFF
TRBV9,TRBD2,TRBJ2-2,few,TGTGCCAGCAGCGTAGGCTTGGGGGGGAGGCTTAACACCGGGGAGCTGTTTTTT,CASSVGLGGRLNTGELFF
TRBV19,NA,TRBJ2-3,NA,TGTGCCAGTAGTATGAAGTGGGGGACACGAACAGATACGCAGTATTTT,CASSMKWGTRTDTQYF
TRBV6-1,TRBD1,TRBJ1-2,NA,TGTGCCAACCAGGGACAGATAAACTATGGCTACACCTTC,CANQGQINYGYTF
TRBV5-1,NA,TRBJ1-1,NA,TGCGCCAGCAGCAAGCCCACAGGTAGTTTCGAAGAAACTTTCTTT,CASSKPTGSFEETFF
TRBV2,TRBD1,TRBJ2-3,NA,TGTGCCAGCAGGACGGGACAGGCATCTTCAGATACGCAGTATTTT,CASRTGQASSDTQYF
TRBV6-5,TRBD1,TRBJ1-2,NA,TGTGCCAGCAGTTATGCAGGGGGCAATGGCTACACCTTC,CASSYAGGNGYTF
TRBV2,TRBD2,TRBJ2-1,NA,TGTGCCACGGGGGGGGAACCTCTCTACAATGAGCAGTTCTTC,CATGGEPLYNEQFF
TRBV5-8,TRBD2,TRBJ2-7,NA,TGTGCCAGCAGCTTGACGGGCAGGAGCGGGGCCGAGCAGTACTTC,CASSLTGRSGAEQYF
TRBV5-1,TRBD2,TRBJ2-5,NA,TGCGCCAGCAGCCCCTCCCCCACTAGCGGTCAAGAGACCCAGTACTTC,CASSPSPTSGQETQYF
TRBV7-3,TRBD1,TRBJ1-2,NA,TGTGCCAGCAGCTTAAACCCCACAGGGGAGTATGGCTACACCTTC,CASSLNPTGEYGYTF
TRBV7-8,TRBD1,TRBJ2-2,NA,TGTGCCAGCAGCTTAGTACAGGGGAAGGCCGGGGAGCTGTTTTTT,CASSLVQGKAGELFF
TRBV6-5,NA,TRBJ2-1,NA,TGTGCCAGCAAAGATGGGGGGGCTTTTTTCTTC,CASKDGGAFFF
TRBV6-5,NA,TRBJ1-2,NA,TGTGCCAGCAGTTACTCGATATCAGGGGCTAACTATGGCTACACCTTC,CASSYSISGANYGYTF
TRBV11-2,TRBD2,TRBJ2-1,once,TGTGCCAGCAGCCTGATAGCGGGGCCTCCATACAATGAGCAGTTCTTC,CASSLIAGPPYNEQFF
TRBV7-9,TRBD1,TRBJ1-1,NA,TGTGCCAGCAGATCAGGGGGTAGGACTGAAGCTTTCTTT,CASRSGGRTEAFF
TRBV27,TRBD1,TRBJ2-5,NA,TGTGCCAGCAGTTCAGCAGGGGGCGAGACCCAGTACTTC,CASSSAGGETQYF
TRBV7-8,NA,TRBJ2-7,NA,TGTGCCAGCAGCTTAATAGTAGAGTACAGGGCTCCCTCCTACGAGCAGTACTTC,CASSLIVEYRAPSYEQYF
TRBV30,NA,TRBJ1-1,NA,TGTGCCTGGAGTGGGGGCAACACTGAAGCTTTCTTT,CAWSGGNTEAFF
TRBV2,NA,TRBJ1-2,once,TGTGCCAGCAGTGCCCCAGATGGAGCTAACTATGGCTACACCTTC,CASSAPDGANYGYTF
TRBV19,TRBD1,TRBJ2-1,NA,TGTGCCAGTAGCATGGGGACAGTCAATGAGCAGTTCTTC,CASSMGTVNEQFF
TRBV5-1,TRBD1,TRBJ2-7,NA,TGCGCCAGCAGCCAGGGGGCGGCTACCTACGAGCAGTACTTC,CASSQGAATYEQYF
TRBV2,TRBD2,TRBJ2-3,NA,TGTGCCGGGCGGGGGGAAAGCACAGATACGCAGTATTTT,CAGRGESTDTQYF
TRBV9,TRBD1,TRBJ1-1,NA,TGTGCCAGCAGGGCAGGGGGCCTTTCCATGAACACTGAAGCTTTCTTT,CASRAGGLSMNTEAFF
TRBV6-1,TRBD2,TRBJ2-5,NA,TGTGCCAGCAGTGAATTTAGCGGGGGGGCGGAGACCCAGTACTTC,CASSEFSGGAETQYF
TRBV19,TRBD1,TRBJ1-5,NA,TGTGCCAGTAGTCCTTTGAGGATCGGGACAGGGTGGTCTCAGCCCCAGCATTTT,CASSPLRIGTGWSQPQHF
TRBV4-1,TRBD2,TRBJ2-7,once,TGCGCCAGCAGCCTGGGAGGGAATTACGAGCAGTACTTC,CASSLGGNYEQYF
TRBV19,TRBD1,TRBJ2-1,NA,TGTGCCAGTAGTGCCCGACAGGGTATTAAGGATGAGCAGTTCTTC,CASSARQGIKDEQFF
TRBV15,NA,TRBJ2-2,NA,TGTGCCACCAGTCGCGCGACAGCGAACACCGGGGAGCTGTTTTTT,CATSRATANTGELFF
TRBV11-2,NA,TRBJ1-2,NA,TGTGCCAGCAGCGGCCCGACGGACTACTATGGCTACACCTTC,CASSGPTDYYGYTF
TRBV19,NA,TRBJ1-2,few,TGTGCCAGTAGTCTACACAGGTCCGGGAGCTATGGCTACACCTTC,CASSLHRSGSYGYTF
TRBV5-4,TRBD1,TRBJ1-1,once,TGTGCCAGCAGCCTCTACAGGGGCGTGAGTGAAGCTTTCTTT,CASSLYRGVSEAFF
TRBV7-9,TRBD1,TRBJ2-3,NA,TGTGCCAGCAGCTTAACAACAGGGGGCGCGGATACGCAGTATTTT,CASSLTTGGADTQYF
TRBV5-5,NA,TRBJ1-4,NA,TGTGCCAGCAGCTTTGACAGGTCTAATGAAAAACTGTTTTTT,CASSFDRSNEKLFF
TRBV11-1,TRBD1,TRBJ2-5,NA,TGTGCCAGCAGCTTTGGGACAGGGGCCGGAGGGGAGACCCAGTACTTC,CASSFGTGAGGETQYF
TRBV11-2,TRBD1,TRBJ2-5,NA,TGTGCCAGCAGGAGGACAGGGGACAAGACCCAGTACTTC,CASRRTGDKTQYF
TRBV10-1,NA,TRBJ2-7,NA,TGCGCCAGCAACGACCTAGAGGGCGGCTCCTACGAGCAGTACTTC,CASNDLEGGSYEQYF